These T cell receptor beta chains were read from a single sample in a study of post-analysis software for immune sequencing data. From the PCR reads, TCRdb called clonotypes with MiXCR, one entry per CDR3 protein. Among about 560,000 distinct CDR3 sequences listed, roughly 45% were seen once. What was sequenced was blood. The receptors derive from a girl aged 10-17 years with multiple sclerosis. The CDR3 runs from the conserved cysteine through the conserved F or W. D genes are given only for firm matches. A row's size may be missing; if present it is once, few, many or a size class.

TRBD2	TRBV28	few	TRBJ2-5	CASIRRESVETQYF	TGTGCCAGCATTAGGCGGGAGTCGGTAGAGACCCAGTACTTC
TRBD1	TRBV7-9	few	TRBJ2-7	CASSLGDRGSYEQYF	TGTGCCAGCAGCTTAGGTGACAGGGGAAGCTACGAGCAGTACTTC
TRBD1	TRBV9	few	TRBJ2-5	CASSSRDSAQETQYF	TGTGCCAGCAGTTCCCGGGACAGTGCCCAAGAGACCCAGTACTTC
-	TRBV20-1	few	TRBJ2-1	CSARVGFPYNEQFF	TGCAGTGCTAGAGTGGGATTTCCCTACAATGAGCAGTTCTTC
-	TRBV12-3/TRBV12-4	few	TRBJ2-5	CASSPTPRGETQYF	TGTGCCAGCAGTCCGACTCCCCGAGGAGAGACCCAGTACTTC
-	TRBV10-3	few	TRBJ1-2	CAISPRDDGYTF	TGTGCCATCAGCCCTCGGGATGATGGCTACACCTTC
TRBD1	TRBV29-1	-	TRBJ1-5	CSVVSQGAQPQHF	TGCAGCGTTGTCTCCCAGGGGGCTCAGCCCCAGCATTTT
TRBD1	TRBV5-1	-	TRBJ1-2	CASSSAGTDYGYTF	TGCGCCAGCAGCTCGGCCGGGACAGACTATGGCTACACCTTC
TRBD1	TRBV6-5	-	TRBJ1-1	CASSLPTTGVGTEAFF	TGTGCCAGCAGTTTACCGACGACAGGGGTAGGCACTGAAGCTTTCTTT
TRBD1	TRBV7-2	-	TRBJ1-2	CASRSGTGDYGYTF	TGTGCCAGCAGATCCGGGACAGGGGATTATGGCTACACCTTC
TRBD1	TRBV4-1	few	TRBJ2-7	CASSQEGLRAGGFYEQYF	TGCGCCAGCAGCCAAGAGGGGTTGAGGGCAGGGGGCTTCTACGAGCAGTACTTC
-	TRBV12-3/TRBV12-4	few	TRBJ2-7	CASSLFGESYEQYF	TGTGCCAGCAGTTTATTTGGGGAGTCCTACGAGCAGTACTTC
TRBD1	TRBV12-3/TRBV12-4	-	TRBJ2-7	CASRGGQGGYEQYF	TGTGCCAGCAGGGGGGGACAGGGGGGCTACGAGCAGTACTTC
-	TRBV29-1	-	TRBJ2-2	CSVGGGTDTGELFF	TGCAGCGTGGGGGGCGGGACCGACACCGGGGAGCTGTTTTTT
-	TRBV5-1	few	TRBJ2-7	CASSRDWSSYEQYF	TGCGCCAGCAGCCGGGACTGGAGCTCCTACGAGCAGTACTTC
-	TRBV20-1	few	TRBJ1-4	CSGGALWRDEKLFF	TGCAGTGGGGGGGCCCTTTGGCGGGATGAAAAACTGTTTTTT
-	TRBV10-2	few	TRBJ1-1	CASSGPERPEAFF	TGCGCCAGCAGTGGCCCCGAACGGCCTGAAGCTTTCTTT
TRBD2	TRBV5-1	few	TRBJ2-3	CASSLRTVSISSGGAATQYF	TGCGCCAGCAGCTTGAGAACAGTCTCTATATCTAGCGGGGGGGCTGCTACGCAGTATTTT
-	TRBV5-5	few	TRBJ2-2	CASSLGRRGHTGELFF	TGTGCCAGCAGCTTGGGTCGGAGGGGGCACACCGGGGAGCTGTTTTTT
-	TRBV9	-	TRBJ1-2	CAGSGVDSNYGYTF	TGTGCCGGCAGCGGAGTTGACAGCAACTATGGCTACACCTTC
-	TRBV7-2	-	TRBJ2-1	CASSLTLYDEQFF	TGTGCCAGCAGCTTAACCCTGTACGATGAGCAGTTCTTC
TRBD1	TRBV12-3/TRBV12-4	few	TRBJ1-1	CASLRRRGHTEAFF	TGTGCCAGCCTCCGGCGAAGGGGGCATACTGAAGCTTTCTTT
-	TRBV5-1	few	TRBJ1-2	CASSLLESNYGYTF	TGCGCCAGCAGCTTGTTGGAGAGTAACTATGGCTACACCTTC
-	TRBV5-5	-	TRBJ2-7	CASSLDPRNEQYF	TGTGCCAGCAGCTTGGACCCCCGGAACGAGCAGTACTTC
TRBD1	TRBV11-2	-	TRBJ1-2	CASSRLGTGAVLGYTF	TGTGCCAGCAGCCGCCTTGGGACAGGGGCTGTGCTTGGCTACACCTTC
TRBD2	TRBV6-6	-	TRBJ2-5	CASSYSKTVRGVLEQYF	TGTGCCAGCAGTTACTCGAAAACTGTGCGGGGGGTGTTGGAGCAGTACTTC
-	TRBV30	-	TRBJ1-1	CAWSWGTEAFF	TGTGCCTGGAGTTGGGGCACTGAAGCTTTCTTT
-	TRBV28	-	TRBJ1-1	CASSLDPGVNTEAFF	TGCGCCAGCAGTTTAGATCCAGGGGTGAACACTGAAGCTTTCTTT
-	TRBV7-9	-	TRBJ2-4	CASSPVRGKSNIQYF	TGTGCCAGCAGCCCAGTGAGGGGAAAGTCGAACATTCAGTACTTC
-	TRBV25-1	-	TRBJ1-2	CASSARTYGYTF	TGTGCCAGCAGTGCCCGGACTTATGGCTACACCTTC
-	TRBV4-1	few	TRBJ1-5	CASSQDGAGSNQPQHF	TGCGCCAGCAGTCAAGATGGAGCCGGAAGCAATCAGCCCCAGCATTTT
TRBD2	TRBV28	-	TRBJ2-1	CASSPGLALLNEQFF	TGTGCCAGCAGCCCCGGACTAGCGTTGCTTAATGAGCAGTTCTTC
-	TRBV13	-	TRBJ1-2	CASSPLRGYGYTF	TGTGCCAGCAGCCCCCTTCGAGGCTATGGCTACACCTTC
-	TRBV9	-	TRBJ1-4	CASSVDEKLFF	TGTGCCAGCAGCGTCGATGAAAAACTGTTTTTT
TRBD1	TRBV6-5	-	TRBJ2-2	CASSPTTGPWELFF	TGTGCCAGCAGTCCAACGACAGGGCCCTGGGAGCTGTTTTTT
-	TRBV9	-	TRBJ2-1	CASSVESASLGGEQFF	TGTGCCAGCAGCGTAGAGTCGGCTAGCCTAGGCGGTGAGCAGTTCTTC
-	TRBV15	-	TRBJ2-7	CATSRDPQYEQYF	TGTGCCACCAGCAGAGATCCCCAGTACGAGCAGTACTTC
TRBD1	TRBV5-1	-	TRBJ2-7	CASGSGQGNYEQYF	TGCGCCAGTGGGTCGGGACAGGGAAACTACGAGCAGTACTTC
TRBD1	TRBV12-3/TRBV12-4	-	TRBJ1-5	CASSYRRDRDQPQHF	TGTGCCAGCAGTTACCGCCGGGACAGGGATCAGCCCCAGCATTTT
TRBD2	TRBV11-3	few	TRBJ2-3	CASSPRGAGVWGTDTQYF	TGTGCCAGCAGCCCCCGCGGAGCGGGAGTTTGGGGCACAGATACGCAGTATTTT
TRBD2	TRBV10-3	-	TRBJ2-3	CATLAGIGDTQYF	TGTGCCACCTTAGCGGGGATAGGGGATACGCAGTATTTT
-	TRBV11-3	-	TRBJ2-7	CASSQWVGYEQYF	TGTGCCAGCAGCCAATGGGTCGGCTACGAGCAGTACTTC
TRBD1	TRBV6-6	few	TRBJ2-7	CASSYGTASYEQYF	TGTGCCAGCAGTTACGGGACAGCCTCCTACGAGCAGTACTTC
-	TRBV29-1	few	TRBJ2-7	CSVEVLQGEDYEQYF	TGCAGCGTTGAAGTTTTACAGGGCGAAGACTACGAGCAGTACTTC
-	TRBV6-6	-	TRBJ2-3	CASKRTDTQYF	TGTGCCAGCAAGCGAACAGATACGCAGTATTTT
-	TRBV10-3	-	TRBJ1-2	CAISRDGAAGYTF	TGTGCCATCAGTCGGGATGGGGCAGCAGGCTACACCTTC
-	TRBV27	-	TRBJ1-1	CASSLSIPRETEAFF	TGTGCCAGCAGTTTATCGATCCCAAGGGAGACTGAAGCTTTCTTT
TRBD1	TRBV5-1	few	TRBJ2-5	CASSSSGGSVLETQYF	TGCGCCAGCAGCTCTTCAGGGGGATCGGTCCTAGAGACCCAGTACTTC
TRBD2	TRBV20-1	-	TRBJ2-7	CSAAIPAGDIYEQYF	TGCAGTGCTGCAATCCCAGCGGGGGACATATACGAGCAGTACTTC
-	TRBV10-3	few	TRBJ2-3	CAISESPTDTQYF	TGTGCCATCAGTGAGTCGCCCACAGATACGCAGTATTTT
TRBD1	TRBV3-1	-	TRBJ1-2	CASSQGGQRGYTF	TGTGCCAGCAGCCAAGGGGGACAGCGTGGCTACACCTTC
-	TRBV5-1	-	TRBJ2-3	CASSLGGRTGTDTQYF	TGCGCCAGCAGCTTGGGGGGCCGAACAGGCACAGATACGCAGTATTTT
TRBD2	TRBV3-1	few	TRBJ2-5	CASSRLAGGPPGLETQYF	TGTGCCAGCAGCCGACTAGCGGGAGGGCCTCCTGGGCTGGAGACCCAGTACTTC
-	TRBV10-3	many	TRBJ2-5	CAISEAFGAQETQYF	TGTGCCATCAGTGAGGCCTTCGGAGCTCAAGAGACCCAGTACTTC
TRBD1	TRBV20-1	-	TRBJ2-7	CSVDGAGGQNEQYF	TGCAGTGTGGACGGGGCAGGGGGTCAGAACGAGCAGTACTTC
-	TRBV9	-	TRBJ2-1	CASSVGPASSYNEQFF	TGTGCCAGCAGCGTAGGCCCTGCGAGCTCCTACAATGAGCAGTTCTTC